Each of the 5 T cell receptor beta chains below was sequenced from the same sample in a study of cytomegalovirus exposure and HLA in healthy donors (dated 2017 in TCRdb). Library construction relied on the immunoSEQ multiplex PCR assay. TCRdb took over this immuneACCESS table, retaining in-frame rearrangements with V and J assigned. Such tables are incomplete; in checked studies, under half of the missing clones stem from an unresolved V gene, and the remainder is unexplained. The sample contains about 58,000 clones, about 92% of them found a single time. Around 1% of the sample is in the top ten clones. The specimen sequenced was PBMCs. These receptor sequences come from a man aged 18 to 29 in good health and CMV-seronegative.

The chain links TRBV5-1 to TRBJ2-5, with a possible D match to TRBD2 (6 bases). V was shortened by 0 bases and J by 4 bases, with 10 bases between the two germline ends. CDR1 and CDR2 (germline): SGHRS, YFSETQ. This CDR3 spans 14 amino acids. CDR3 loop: CASSLESSVETQYF. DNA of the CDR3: TGCGCCAGCAGCTTGGAGTCTAGCGTAGAGACCCAGTACTTC.

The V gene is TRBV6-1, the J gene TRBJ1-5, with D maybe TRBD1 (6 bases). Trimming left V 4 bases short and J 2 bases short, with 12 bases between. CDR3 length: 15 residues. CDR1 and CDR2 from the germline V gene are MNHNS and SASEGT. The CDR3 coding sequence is TGTGCCAGCAGTGTCGAGACAGGTGGCAATCAGCCCCAGCATTTT. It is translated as CASSVETGGNQPQHF.

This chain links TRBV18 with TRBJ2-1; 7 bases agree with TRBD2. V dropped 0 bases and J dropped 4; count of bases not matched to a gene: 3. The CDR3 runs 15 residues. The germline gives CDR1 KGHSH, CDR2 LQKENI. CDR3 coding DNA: TGTGCCAGCTCACCACCGAGCGGGACTTACAATGAGCAGTTCTTC. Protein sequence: CASSPPSGTYNEQFF. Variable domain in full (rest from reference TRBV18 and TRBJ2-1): NAGVMQNPRHLVRRRGQEARLRCSPMKGHSHVYWYRQLPEEGLKFMVYLQKENIIDESGMPKERFSAEFPKEGPSILRIQQVVRGDSAAYFCASSPPSGTYNEQFFGPGTRLTVL.

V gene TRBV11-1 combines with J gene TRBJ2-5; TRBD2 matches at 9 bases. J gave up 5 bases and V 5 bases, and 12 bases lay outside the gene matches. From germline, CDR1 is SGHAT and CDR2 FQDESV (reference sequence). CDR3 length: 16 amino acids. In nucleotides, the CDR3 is TGTGCCAGCAGCGACCTACAGGCGGCGGGGGGGGAGACCCAGTACTTC. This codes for CASSDLQAAGGETQYF.

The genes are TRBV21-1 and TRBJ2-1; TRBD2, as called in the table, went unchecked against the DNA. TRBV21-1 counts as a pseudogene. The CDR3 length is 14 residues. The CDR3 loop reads CASSIKRAYNEQFF. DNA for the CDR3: TGTGCCAGCAGCATTAAGCGGGCTTACAATGAGCAGTTCTTC.